A single T cell receptor (beta chain) is shown here with its context. The entry originates in a study of T cells after somatic rescue of genetic block. Trimming removed 6 bases from V and 2 bases from J, with 25 bases in between. The CDR3 sequence is 18 residues long. CDR1 is LGHNA and CDR2 is YSLEER in the germline V gene. Produced via immunoSEQ multiplex PCR; TCRdb's table is partial and in-frame only. Of 80,000 to 100,000 clones in the sample, 85% to 90% were seen once. Sequencing was carried out using peripheral blood mononuclear cells (PBMCs). V usage is TRBV4-3 and J usage is TRBJ2-5; maybe TRBD2 (7 bases). The source is a young woman. The CDR3 DNA is TGCGCCAGCAGTGGGGGGGCGGGGAGTTGGGGTAGGCAAGAGACCCAGTACTTC. Amino acid sequence: CASSGGAGSWGRQETQYF.